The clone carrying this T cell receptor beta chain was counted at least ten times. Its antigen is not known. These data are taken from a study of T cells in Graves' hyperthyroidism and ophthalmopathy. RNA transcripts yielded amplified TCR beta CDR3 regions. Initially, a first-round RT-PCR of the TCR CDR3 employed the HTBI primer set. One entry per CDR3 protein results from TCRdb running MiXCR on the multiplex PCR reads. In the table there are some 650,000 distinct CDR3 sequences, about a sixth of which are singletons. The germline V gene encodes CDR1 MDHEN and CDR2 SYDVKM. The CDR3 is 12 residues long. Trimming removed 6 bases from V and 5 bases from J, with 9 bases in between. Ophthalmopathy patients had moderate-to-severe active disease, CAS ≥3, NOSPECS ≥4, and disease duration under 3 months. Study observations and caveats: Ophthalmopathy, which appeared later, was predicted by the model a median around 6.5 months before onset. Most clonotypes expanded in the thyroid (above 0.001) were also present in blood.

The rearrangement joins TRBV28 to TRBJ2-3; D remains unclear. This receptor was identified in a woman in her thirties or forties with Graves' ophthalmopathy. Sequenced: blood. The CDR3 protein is CASSKFRDTQYF. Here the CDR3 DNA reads TGTGCCAGCAGCAAGTTTCGAGATACGCAGTATTTT.